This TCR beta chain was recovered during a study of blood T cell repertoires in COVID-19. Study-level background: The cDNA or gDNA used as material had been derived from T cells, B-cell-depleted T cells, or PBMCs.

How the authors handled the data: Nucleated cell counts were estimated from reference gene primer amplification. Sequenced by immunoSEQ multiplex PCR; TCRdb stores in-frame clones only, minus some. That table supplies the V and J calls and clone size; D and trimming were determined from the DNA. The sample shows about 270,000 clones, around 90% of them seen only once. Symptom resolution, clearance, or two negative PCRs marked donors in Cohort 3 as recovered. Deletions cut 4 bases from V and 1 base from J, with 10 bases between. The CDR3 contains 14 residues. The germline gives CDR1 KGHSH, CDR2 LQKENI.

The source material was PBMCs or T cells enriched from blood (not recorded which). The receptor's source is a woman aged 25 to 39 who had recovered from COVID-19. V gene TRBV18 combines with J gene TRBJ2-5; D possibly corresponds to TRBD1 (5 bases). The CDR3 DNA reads TGTGCCAGCTCACTAACAGGTTCCCAAGAGACCCAGTACTTC. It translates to CASSLTGSQETQYF.